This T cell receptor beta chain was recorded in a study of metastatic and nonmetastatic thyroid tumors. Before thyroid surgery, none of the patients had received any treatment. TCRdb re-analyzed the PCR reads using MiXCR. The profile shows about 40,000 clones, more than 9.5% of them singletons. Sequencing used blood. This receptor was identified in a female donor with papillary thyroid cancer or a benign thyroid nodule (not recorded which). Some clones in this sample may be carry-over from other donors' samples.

The CDR3: CASSPFPALTNYGYTF. CDR3 bases: TGTGCCAGCTCACCATTCCCAGCTCTCACTAACTATGGCTACACCTTC. This rearrangement joins TRBV18 to TRBJ1-2; no clear D gene. Germline V gene sequence: CDR1 KGHSH, CDR2 LQKENI. V lost 2 bases and J lost 0, with 13 bases in between. The CDR3 contains 16 residues. Based on the CDR3 plus reference TRBV18 and TRBJ1-2, the full variable domain is NAGVMQNPRHLVRRRGQEARLRCSPMKGHSHVYWYRQLPEEGLKFMVYLQKENIIDESGMPKERFSAEFPKEGPSILRIQQVVRGDSAAYFCASSPFPALTNYGYTFGSGTRLTVV.